The 21 T cell receptor beta chains listed next were all sequenced from one sample in a study of T cell repertoires in cytomegalovirus infection. Their antigen targets remain unknown. One entry per CDR3 protein, called by TCRdb with MiXCR from the reads. The sample includes roughly 150,000 distinct CDR3 sequences, about a fifth of them seen just once. The source material was CD8+ T cells from cultured PBMCs, sampled from culture after CMV antigen stimulation. All receptors come from a human donor in good health (CMV status not recorded). Some clones in this sample may be carry-over from other donors' samples.

This clonotype has only a few counts. The chain carries TRBV12-3 or TRBV12-4 and TRBJ1-1; TRBD1 aligns across 12 bases. CDR3 length: 14 amino acids. After removal of 8 bases from V and 7 bases from J, the junction contained 8 bases not matched to a gene. The CDR3 sequence is CASGDRGQMDEAFF. DNA for the CDR3: TGTGCCAGCGGGGACAGGGGGCAAATGGATGAAGCTTTCTTT.

V gene TRBV7-2 combines with J gene TRBJ1-4; D unresolved. Germline V gives CDR1 SGHTA, CDR2 FQGNSA. V lost 4 bases and J lost 7, with 10 bases in between. This CDR3 is built from 13 residues. Written as DNA, the CDR3 is TGTGCCAGCAGCTCCGAACGGAGTGAAAAACTGTTTTTT. Translating gives CASSSERSEKLFF. The variable domain in full, completed from reference TRBV7-2 and TRBJ1-4, reads GAGVSQSPSNKVTEKGKDVELRCDPISGHTALYWYRQSLGQGLEFLIYFQGNSAPDKSGLPSDRFSAERTGGSVSTLTIQRTQQEDSAVYLCASSSERSEKLFFGSGTQLSVL.

This clonotype was found once. A clone one base away is much larger, so this may be a read error. The conserved final phenylalanine or tryptophan is absent from the CDR3, which likely points to a read error. V and J are TRBV7-9 and TRBJ2-7, with 9 positions matching TRBD1. The V segment lost 3 bases and the J segment 3 bases; nucleotides outside the gene matches: 3. Germline CDR1 reads SEHNR; CDR2 reads FQNEAQ (reference sequence). The CDR3 loop spans 14 amino acids. The CDR3 region is CASSFRDRVYEQYL. The CDR3 DNA is TGTGCCAGCAGCTTCCGGGACAGGGTCTACGAGCAGTACTTG.

The V call is TRBV6-2 or TRBV6-3, the J call TRBJ2-1, with 10 bases identical to TRBD1. This CDR3 contains 16 residues. Germline CDR1 MNHEY, CDR2 SVGEGT. After removal of 2 bases from V and 9 bases from J, the junction contained 10 bases not matched to a gene. CDR3 bases: TGTGCCAGCAGTTACCCCAGTGACAGGGGGCGACCTGAGCAGTTCTTC. Protein: CASSYPSDRGRPEQFF.

This clonotype was seen more than once but under ten times. The J gene is TRBJ2-3, the V gene TRBV6-2 or TRBV6-3; 7 nucleotides match TRBD2. Germline V gene data show CDR1 as MNHEY and CDR2 as SVGEGT. CDR3 length: 15 residues. The V segment lost 6 bases and the J segment 2 bases; nucleotides outside the gene matches: 8. CDR3 in amino acids: CASRMPAGITDTQYF. CDR3 in DNA: TGTGCCAGCAGGATGCCAGCGGGGATCACAGATACGCAGTATTTT.

This clonotype has a handful of counts. CDR3 amino acids: CASSLRVRANTGELFF. The CDR3 nucleotides read TGTGCCAGCAGCTTAAGGGTTAGGGCAAACACCGGGGAGCTGTTTTTT. This chain links TRBV7-8 with TRBJ2-2; D not resolved. This CDR3 is built from 16 residues. Deletions cut 2 bases from V and 2 bases from J, with 12 bases between. Germline CDR1 reads SGHVS; CDR2 reads FQNEAQ.

This clonotype was seen a handful of times. The chain has TRBV4-3 and TRBJ2-5, with D possibly being TRBD2 (5 bases). V was pared by 1 base and J by 9 bases, with 18 bases between. The CDR3 is 15 residues long. Germline V gene data show CDR1 as LGHNA and CDR2 as YSLEER. Written as DNA, the CDR3 is TGCGCCAGCAGCCAAGTCCCCGCGGGCAATATCCCCCAGTACTTC. It translates to CASSQVPAGNIPQYF.

This rearrangement joins TRBV11-2 to TRBJ2-1; D is unresolved. Trimming removed 4 bases from V and 5 bases from J, with 9 bases in between. Germline V gives CDR1 SGHAT, CDR2 FQNNGV. The CDR3 has 13 residues. The CDR3 DNA reads as TGTGCCAGCAGCTCATGGGGTAACAATGAGCAGTTCTTC. This sequence encodes CASSSWGNNEQFF.

The chain has TRBV6-2 or TRBV6-3 and TRBJ1-5; no reliable D call. The CDR3 covers 17 residues. V lost 0 bases and J lost 0, with 12 bases in between. The germline gives CDR1 MNHEY, CDR2 SVGEGT. The CDR3 spells CASSYSILQNSNQPQHF. DNA of the CDR3: TGTGCCAGCAGTTACTCGATACTCCAGAATAGCAATCAGCCCCAGCATTTT.

This clonotype was found many times. The chain joins TRBV6-2 or TRBV6-3 to TRBJ2-3, with 9 bases fitting TRBD2. V lost 4 bases and J lost 2; bases outside the gene matches: 10. This CDR3 is built from 17 residues. CDR1 and CDR2 (germline): MNHEY, SVGEGT. CDR3 region: CASSLAAVAGVTDTQYF. The CDR3 DNA reads as TGTGCCAGCAGTTTGGCAGCGGTAGCGGGGGTCACAGATACGCAGTATTTT.

CDR3 DNA: TGTGCCAGCAGCGTCTCTAGCGGGGCGGGCAATGAGCAGTTCTTC. Amino acids: CASSVSSGAGNEQFF. The V call is TRBV7-2, the J call TRBJ2-1; 9 nucleotides align to TRBD2. Germline CDR1 reads SGHTA; CDR2 reads FQGNSA. V trimming: 5 bases; J trimming: 6 bases; junction bases outside the gene matches: 8. The CDR3 loop spans 15 amino acids.

This chain uses TRBV20-1 with TRBJ1-5, with TRBD1 matching over 10 bases. Germline V gene sequence: CDR1 DFQATT, CDR2 SNEGSKA (reference sequence). V was clipped by 1 base and J by 5 bases; unmatched bases: 14. CDR3 length: 18 amino acids. The CDR3 spells CSARVPTGGMIRDQPQHF. The DNA of the CDR3 is TGCAGTGCTAGAGTTCCGACAGGGGGCATGATCAGGGATCAGCCCCAGCATTTT.

This sequence joins TRBV4-1 and TRBJ2-1; D uncertain. The germline CDR1 and CDR2 sequences are MGHRA and YSYEKL. The CDR3 covers 16 residues. V was cut by 6 bases and J by 5 bases, with 20 bases left in between. CDR3 amino acids: CASRRHDPHPDNEQFF. In nucleotides, the CDR3 is TGCGCCAGCAGACGTCATGACCCCCACCCCGACAATGAGCAGTTCTTC.

This clonotype was counted only a few times. The rearrangement joins TRBV12-3 or TRBV12-4 to TRBJ2-7, with 7 bases matching TRBD1. After removal of 5 bases from V and 6 bases from J, the junction contained 7 bases not matched to a gene. This CDR3 has 13 amino acids. The DNA for the CDR3 is TGTGCCAGCAGTCCAACAGGGGTAGTCGAGCAGTACTTC. Translation: CASSPTGVVEQYF.

The rearrangement uses TRBV7-2 and TRBJ1-1, with a weak D call TRBD1 (5 bases). V gave up 2 bases and J gave up 7 bases, with 14 bases separating them. Germline CDR1 and CDR2: SGHTA and FQGNSA. The CDR3 is 14 residues long. CDR3 DNA sequence: TGTGCCAGCAGCTTAAATAGACAGATCAGTGAAGCTTTCTTT. Its translation is CASSLNRQISEAFF.

This chain connects TRBV12-3 or TRBV12-4 to TRBJ2-5; possibly TRBD1 for D (5 bases). This CDR3 has 12 amino acids. V dropped 7 bases and J dropped 4 bases, with 10 bases sitting between them. This chain's CDR3 is CASTDRGETQYF. CDR3 coding DNA: TGTGCCAGCACCGACAGAGGAGAGACCCAGTACTTC.

The chain carries TRBV18 and TRBJ2-7, with 7 bases matching TRBD1. V trimming: 2 bases; J trimming: 2 bases; junction bases outside the gene matches: 3. In germline, CDR1 is KGHSH, CDR2 LQKENI. The CDR3 covers 14 residues. The CDR3 DNA is TGTGCCAGCTCACCAGAGGACAGGACCTACGAGCAGTACTTC. Residues: CASSPEDRTYEQYF.

The table lists this clonotype with a count of one. The rearrangement uses TRBV7-2 and TRBJ1-1; D gene unclear. The CDR3 loop spans 14 amino acids. CDR1 is SGHTA, CDR2 FQGNSA, per germline. The V and J ends lost 5 bases and 0 bases respectively, with 10 bases between them. The CDR3 loop is CASSPRPVNTEAFF. In nucleotides, the CDR3 is TGTGCCAGCAGCCCACGACCGGTGAACACTGAAGCTTTCTTT.

This clonotype was seen a few times. The chain has TRBV7-9 and TRBJ1-2; weak D call: TRBD1 (5 bases). The germline gives CDR1 SEHNR, CDR2 FQNEAQ (reference sequence). There are 15 residues in the CDR3. Between the trimmed V and J ends, which lost 0 bases and 4 bases, there was a span of 12 bases. The CDR3 region is CASSLADTPAYGYTF. CDR3 DNA sequence: TGTGCCAGCAGCTTAGCGGACACACCAGCCTATGGCTACACCTTC.

The chain carries TRBV2 and TRBJ1-2, with D hard to call. V was pared by 2 bases and J by 4 bases, with 8 bases between. The length of the CDR3 is 13 residues. From germline, CDR1 is SNHLY and CDR2 FYNNEI. CDR3: CASSEQVLYGYTF. CDR3 in DNA: TGTGCCAGCAGTGAACAGGTCCTCTATGGCTACACCTTC.

The genes are TRBV25-1 and TRBJ1-2, with D tentatively TRBD1 (5 bases). CDR3 length: 13 residues. Between the trimmed V and J ends, which lost 4 bases and 4 bases, there was a span of 10 bases. Germline V gene sequence: CDR1 MGHDK, CDR2 SYGVNS. The CDR3 protein is CASSVTELYGYTF. The CDR3 DNA follows: TGTGCCAGCAGTGTGACAGAACTCTATGGCTACACCTTC.